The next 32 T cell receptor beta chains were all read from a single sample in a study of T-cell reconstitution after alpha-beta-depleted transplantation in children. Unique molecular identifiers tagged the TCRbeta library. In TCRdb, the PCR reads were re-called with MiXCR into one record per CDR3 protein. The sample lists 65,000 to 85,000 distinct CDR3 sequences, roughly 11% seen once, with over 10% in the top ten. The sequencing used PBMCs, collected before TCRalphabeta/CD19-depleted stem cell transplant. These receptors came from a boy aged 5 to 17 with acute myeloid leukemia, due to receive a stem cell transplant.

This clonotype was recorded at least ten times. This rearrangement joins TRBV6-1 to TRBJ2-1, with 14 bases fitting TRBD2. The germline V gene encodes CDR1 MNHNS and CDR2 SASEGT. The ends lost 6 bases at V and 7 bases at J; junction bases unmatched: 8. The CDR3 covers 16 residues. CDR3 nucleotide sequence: TGTGCCAGCAGGACCGGACTAGCGGGAGGTTCGAATGAGCAGTTCTTC. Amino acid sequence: CASRTGLAGGSNEQFF.

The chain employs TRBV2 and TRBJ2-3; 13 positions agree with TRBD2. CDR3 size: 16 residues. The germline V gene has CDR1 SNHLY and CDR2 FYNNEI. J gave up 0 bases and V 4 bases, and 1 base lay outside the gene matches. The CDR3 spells CASSALAGGSTDTQYF. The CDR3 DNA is TGTGCCAGCAGTGCACTAGCGGGAGGGAGCACAGATACGCAGTATTTT.

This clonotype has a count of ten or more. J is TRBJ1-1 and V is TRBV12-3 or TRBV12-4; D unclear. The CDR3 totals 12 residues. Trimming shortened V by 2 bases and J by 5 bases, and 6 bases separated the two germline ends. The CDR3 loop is CASSLNPTEAFF. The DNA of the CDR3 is TGTGCCAGCAGTTTAAATCCAACTGAAGCTTTCTTT.

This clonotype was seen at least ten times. CDR3: CASSLGTSGPYEQYF. CDR3 sequence (DNA): TGTGCCAGCAGCTTAGGGACTAGCGGGCCCTACGAGCAGTACTTC. The chain employs TRBV7-2 and TRBJ2-7; TRBD2 matches 11 bases. CDR1 is SGHTA and CDR2 is FQGNSA in the germline V gene. J was trimmed by 2 bases and V by 1 base; bases with no gene match: 1. This CDR3 is built from 15 residues.

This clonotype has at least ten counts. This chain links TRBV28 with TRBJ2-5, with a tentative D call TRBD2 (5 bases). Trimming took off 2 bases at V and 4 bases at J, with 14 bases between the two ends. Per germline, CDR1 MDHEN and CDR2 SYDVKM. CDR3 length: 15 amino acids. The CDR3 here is CASSLSARGRETQYF. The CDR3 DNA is TGTGCCAGCAGTTTAAGTGCCAGAGGGAGAGAGACCCAGTACTTC.

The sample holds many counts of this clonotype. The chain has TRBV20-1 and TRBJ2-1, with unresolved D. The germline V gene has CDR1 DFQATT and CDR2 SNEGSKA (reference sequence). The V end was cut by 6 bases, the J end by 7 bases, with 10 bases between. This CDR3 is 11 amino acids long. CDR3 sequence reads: CSAMVGNEQFF. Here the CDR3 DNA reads TGCAGTGCCATGGTGGGAAATGAGCAGTTCTTC.

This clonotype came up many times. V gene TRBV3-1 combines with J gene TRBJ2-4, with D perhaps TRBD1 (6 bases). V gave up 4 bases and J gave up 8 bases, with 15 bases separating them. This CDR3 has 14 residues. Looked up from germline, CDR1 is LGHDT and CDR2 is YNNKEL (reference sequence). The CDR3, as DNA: TGTGCCAGCAGCCCCTTACAGGGCGGATACATTCAGTACTTC. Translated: CASSPLQGGYIQYF.

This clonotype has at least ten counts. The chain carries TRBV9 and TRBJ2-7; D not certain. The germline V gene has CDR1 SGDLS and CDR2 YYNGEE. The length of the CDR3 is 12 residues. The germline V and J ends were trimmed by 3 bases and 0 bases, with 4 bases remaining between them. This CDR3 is CASSASSYEQYF. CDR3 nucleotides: TGTGCCAGCAGCGCCAGCTCCTACGAGCAGTACTTC.

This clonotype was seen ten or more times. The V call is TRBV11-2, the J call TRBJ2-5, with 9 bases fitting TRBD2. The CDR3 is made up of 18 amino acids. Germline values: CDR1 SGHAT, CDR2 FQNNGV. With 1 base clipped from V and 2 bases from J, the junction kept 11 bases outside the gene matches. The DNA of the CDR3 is TGTGCCAGCAGCTTAGTACTCTTAGCGGGAGTAGGTCAAGAGACCCAGTACTTC. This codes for CASSLVLLAGVGQETQYF.

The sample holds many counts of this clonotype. The CDR3 DNA is TGTGCCAGCAGGGGGCGTGAGCAGTTCTTC. Encoded protein: CASRGREQFF. The chain has TRBV6-5 and TRBJ2-1; the D gene is possibly TRBD1 (5 bases). Germline CDR1 MNHEY, CDR2 SVGAGI. CDR3 length equals 10 residues. V was shortened by 6 bases and J by 9 bases, with 6 bases between the two germline ends.

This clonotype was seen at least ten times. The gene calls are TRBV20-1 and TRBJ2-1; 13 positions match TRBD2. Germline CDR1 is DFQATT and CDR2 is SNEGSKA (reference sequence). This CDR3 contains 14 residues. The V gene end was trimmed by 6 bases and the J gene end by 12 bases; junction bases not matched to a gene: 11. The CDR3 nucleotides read TGCAGTGCCCACCCACTAGCGGGGGGGCTGGCGCAGTTCTTC. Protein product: CSAHPLAGGLAQFF.

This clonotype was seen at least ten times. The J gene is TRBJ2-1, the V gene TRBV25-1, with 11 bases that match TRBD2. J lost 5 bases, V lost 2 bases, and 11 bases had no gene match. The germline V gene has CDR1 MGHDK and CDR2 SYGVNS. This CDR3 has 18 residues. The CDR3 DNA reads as TGTGCCAGCAGTGAACGTAATTATGGGACTAGCGGAGACAATGAGCAGTTCTTC. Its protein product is CASSERNYGTSGDNEQFF. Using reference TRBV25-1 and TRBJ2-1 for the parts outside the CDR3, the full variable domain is EADIYQTPRYLVIGTGKKITLECSQTMGHDKMYWYQQDPGMELHLIHYSYGVNSTEKGDLSSESTVSRIRTEHFPLTLESARPSHTSQYLCASSERNYGTSGDNEQFFGPGTRLTVL.

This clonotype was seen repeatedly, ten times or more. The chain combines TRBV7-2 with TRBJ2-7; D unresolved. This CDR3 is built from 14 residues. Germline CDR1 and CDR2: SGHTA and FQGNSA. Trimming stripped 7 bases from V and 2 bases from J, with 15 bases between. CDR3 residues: CASTSPGLTYEQYF. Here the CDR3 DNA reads TGTGCCAGCACCTCGCCGGGTCTCACCTACGAGCAGTACTTC.

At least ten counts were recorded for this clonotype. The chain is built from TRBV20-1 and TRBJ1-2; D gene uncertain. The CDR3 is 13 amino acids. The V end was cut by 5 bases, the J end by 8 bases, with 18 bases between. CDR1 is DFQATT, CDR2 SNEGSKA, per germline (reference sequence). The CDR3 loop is CSAFLPSSVGYTF. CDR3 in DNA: TGCAGTGCTTTCCTCCCCTCCTCGGTCGGCTACACCTTC.

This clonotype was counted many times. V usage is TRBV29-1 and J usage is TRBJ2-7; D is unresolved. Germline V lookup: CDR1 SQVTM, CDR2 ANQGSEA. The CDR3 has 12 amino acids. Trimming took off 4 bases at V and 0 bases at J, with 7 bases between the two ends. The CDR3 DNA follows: TGCAGCGTTGCACAGAGCTCCTACGAGCAGTACTTC. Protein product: CSVAQSSYEQYF.

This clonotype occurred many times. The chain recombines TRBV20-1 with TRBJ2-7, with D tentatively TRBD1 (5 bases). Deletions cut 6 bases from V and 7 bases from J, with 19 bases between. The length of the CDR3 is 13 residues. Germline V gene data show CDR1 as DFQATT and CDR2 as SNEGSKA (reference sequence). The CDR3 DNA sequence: TGCAGTGCCGAGAGCCAGGGTGCTAAGGAGCAGTACGTC. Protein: CSAESQGAKEQYV.

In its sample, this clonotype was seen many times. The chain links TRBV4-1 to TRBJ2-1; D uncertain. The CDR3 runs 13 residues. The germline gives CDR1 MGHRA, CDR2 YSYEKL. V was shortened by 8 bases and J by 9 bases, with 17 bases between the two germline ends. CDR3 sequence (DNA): TGCGCCAGCGGCTCTATGGGAATTGGTGAGCAGTTCTTC. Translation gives CASGSMGIGEQFF.

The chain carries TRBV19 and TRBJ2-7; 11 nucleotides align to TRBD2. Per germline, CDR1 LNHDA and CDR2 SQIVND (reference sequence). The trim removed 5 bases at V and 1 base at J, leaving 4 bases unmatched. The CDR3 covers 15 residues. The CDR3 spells CASSLGTSGSYEQYF. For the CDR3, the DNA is TGTGCCAGTAGTCTAGGGACTAGCGGATCCTACGAGCAGTACTTC.

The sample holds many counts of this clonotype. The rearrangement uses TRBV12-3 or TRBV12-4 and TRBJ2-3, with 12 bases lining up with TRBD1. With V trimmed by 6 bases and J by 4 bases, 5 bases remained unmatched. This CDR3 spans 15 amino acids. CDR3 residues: CASSWDRGRSDTQYF. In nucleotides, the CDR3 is TGTGCCAGCAGCTGGGACAGGGGGCGATCAGATACGCAGTATTTT.

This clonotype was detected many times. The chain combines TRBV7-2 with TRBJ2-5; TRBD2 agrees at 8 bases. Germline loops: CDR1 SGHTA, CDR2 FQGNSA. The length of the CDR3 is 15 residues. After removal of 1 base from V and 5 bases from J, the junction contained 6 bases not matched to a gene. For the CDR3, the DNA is TGTGCCAGCAGCTTAGAAAGGCGCGGGAGGGAGACCCAGTACTTC. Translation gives CASSLERRGRETQYF.

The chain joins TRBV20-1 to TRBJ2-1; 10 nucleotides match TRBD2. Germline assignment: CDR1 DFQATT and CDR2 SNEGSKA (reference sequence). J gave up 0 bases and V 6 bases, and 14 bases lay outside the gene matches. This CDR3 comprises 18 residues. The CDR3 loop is CSASGVAGGQSSYNEQFF. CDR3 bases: TGCAGTGCATCGGGAGTAGCGGGAGGCCAGAGCTCCTACAATGAGCAGTTCTTC.

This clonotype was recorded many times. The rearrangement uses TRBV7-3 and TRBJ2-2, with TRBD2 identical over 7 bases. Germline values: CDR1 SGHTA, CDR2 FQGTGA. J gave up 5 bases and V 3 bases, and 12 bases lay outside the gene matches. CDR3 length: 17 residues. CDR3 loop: CASSLRGVQGGTGELFF. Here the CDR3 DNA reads TGTGCCAGCAGCTTGAGAGGGGTCCAGGGAGGGACCGGGGAGCTGTTTTTT. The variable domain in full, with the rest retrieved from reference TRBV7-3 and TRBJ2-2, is GAGVSQTPSNKVTEKGKYVELRCDPISGHTALYWYRQSLGQGPEFLIYFQGTGAADDSGLPNDRFFAVRPEGSVSTLKIQRTERGDSAVYLCASSLRGVQGGTGELFFGEGSRLTVL.

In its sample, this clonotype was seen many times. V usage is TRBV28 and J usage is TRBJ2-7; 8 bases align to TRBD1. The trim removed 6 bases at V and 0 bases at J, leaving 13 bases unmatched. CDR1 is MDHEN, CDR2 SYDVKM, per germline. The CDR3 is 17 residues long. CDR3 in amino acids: CASSPHPTGASSYEQYV. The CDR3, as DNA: TGTGCCAGCAGCCCGCACCCGACAGGGGCCAGCTCCTACGAGCAGTACGTC.

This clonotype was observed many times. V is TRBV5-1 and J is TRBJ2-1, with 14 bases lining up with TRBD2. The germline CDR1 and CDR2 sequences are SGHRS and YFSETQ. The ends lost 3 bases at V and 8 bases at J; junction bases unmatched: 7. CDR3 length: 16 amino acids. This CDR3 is CASSWGTSGRGDEQFF. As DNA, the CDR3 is TGCGCCAGCAGCTGGGGGACTAGCGGGAGAGGGGATGAGCAGTTCTTC.

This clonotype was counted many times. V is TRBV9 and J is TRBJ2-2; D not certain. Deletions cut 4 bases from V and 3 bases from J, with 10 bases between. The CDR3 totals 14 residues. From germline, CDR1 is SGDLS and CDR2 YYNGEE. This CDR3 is CASSSEGYTGELFF. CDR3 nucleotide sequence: TGTGCCAGCAGCTCTGAAGGGTACACCGGGGAGCTGTTTTTT.

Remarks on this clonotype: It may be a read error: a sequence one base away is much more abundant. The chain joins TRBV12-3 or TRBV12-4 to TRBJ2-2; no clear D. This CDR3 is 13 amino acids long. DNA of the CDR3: TGTGGCAGCAGTTTAATTCGGACCGGGGAGCTGTTTTTT. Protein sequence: CGSSLIRTGELFF.

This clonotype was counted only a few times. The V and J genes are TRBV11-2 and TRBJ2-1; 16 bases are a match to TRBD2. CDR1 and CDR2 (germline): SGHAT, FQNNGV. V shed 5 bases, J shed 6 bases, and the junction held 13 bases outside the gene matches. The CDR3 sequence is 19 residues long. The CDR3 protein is CASSLRGAGTSGRGNEQFF. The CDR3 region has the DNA TGTGCCAGCAGCCTAAGGGGGGCGGGGACTAGCGGGAGGGGCAATGAGCAGTTCTTC.

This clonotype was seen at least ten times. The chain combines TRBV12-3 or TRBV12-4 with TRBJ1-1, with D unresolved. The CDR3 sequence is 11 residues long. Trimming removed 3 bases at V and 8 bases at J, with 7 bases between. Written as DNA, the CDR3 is TGTGCCAGCAGTTTCGGCAGGGAAGCTTTCTTT. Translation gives CASSFGREAFF.

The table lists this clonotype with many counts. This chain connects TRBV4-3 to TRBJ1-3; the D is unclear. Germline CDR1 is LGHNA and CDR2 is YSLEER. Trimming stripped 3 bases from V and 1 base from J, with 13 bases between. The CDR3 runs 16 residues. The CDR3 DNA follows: TGCGCCAGCAGCCACGGACCCGGGATATCTGGAAACACCATATATTTT. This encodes CASSHGPGISGNTIYF.

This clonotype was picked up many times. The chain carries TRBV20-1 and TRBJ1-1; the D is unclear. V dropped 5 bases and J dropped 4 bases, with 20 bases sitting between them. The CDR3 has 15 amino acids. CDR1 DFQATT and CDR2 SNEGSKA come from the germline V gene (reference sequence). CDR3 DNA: TGCAGTGCTCCGCATACTCCCGGGAGTGTCACTGAAGCTTTCTTT. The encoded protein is CSAPHTPGSVTEAFF.

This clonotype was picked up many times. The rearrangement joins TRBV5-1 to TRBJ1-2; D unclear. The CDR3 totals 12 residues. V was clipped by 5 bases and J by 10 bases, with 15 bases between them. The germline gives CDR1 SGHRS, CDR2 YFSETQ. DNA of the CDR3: TGCGCCAGCAGTACAGCGCCCGGGGACTACACCTTC. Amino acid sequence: CASSTAPGDYTF.

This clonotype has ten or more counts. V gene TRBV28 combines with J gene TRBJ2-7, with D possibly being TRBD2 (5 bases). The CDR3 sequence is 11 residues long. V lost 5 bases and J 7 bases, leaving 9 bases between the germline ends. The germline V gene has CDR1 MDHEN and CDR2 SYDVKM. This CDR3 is CASSRLAEQYV. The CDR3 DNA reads TGTGCCAGCAGTCGATTAGCGGAGCAGTACGTC.